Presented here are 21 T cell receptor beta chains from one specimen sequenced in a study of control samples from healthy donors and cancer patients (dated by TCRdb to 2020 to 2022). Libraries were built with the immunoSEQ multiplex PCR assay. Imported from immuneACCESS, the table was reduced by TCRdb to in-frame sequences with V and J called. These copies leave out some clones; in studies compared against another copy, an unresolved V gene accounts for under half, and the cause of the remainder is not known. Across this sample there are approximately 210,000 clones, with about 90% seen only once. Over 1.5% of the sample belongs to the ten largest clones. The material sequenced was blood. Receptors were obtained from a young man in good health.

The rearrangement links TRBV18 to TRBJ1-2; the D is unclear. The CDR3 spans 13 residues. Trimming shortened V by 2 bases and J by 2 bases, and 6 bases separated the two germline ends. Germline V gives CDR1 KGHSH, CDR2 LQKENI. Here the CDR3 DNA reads TGTGCCAGCTCACCAACGGGGAACTATGGCTACACCTTC. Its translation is CASSPTGNYGYTF.

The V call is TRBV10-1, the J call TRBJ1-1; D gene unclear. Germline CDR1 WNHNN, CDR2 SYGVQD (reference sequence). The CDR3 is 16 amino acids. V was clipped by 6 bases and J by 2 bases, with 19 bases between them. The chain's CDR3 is CASSPPGAEFNTEAFF. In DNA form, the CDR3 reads TGCGCCAGCAGCCCCCCGGGAGCCGAGTTTAACACTGAAGCTTTCTTT.

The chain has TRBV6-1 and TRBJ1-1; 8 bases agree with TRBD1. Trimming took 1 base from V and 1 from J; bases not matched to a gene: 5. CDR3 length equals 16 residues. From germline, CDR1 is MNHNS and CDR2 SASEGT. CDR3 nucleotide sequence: TGTGCCAGCAGTGAAGGGGCAGGGGGCCCGAACACTGAAGCTTTCTTT. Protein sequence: CASSEGAGGPNTEAFF.

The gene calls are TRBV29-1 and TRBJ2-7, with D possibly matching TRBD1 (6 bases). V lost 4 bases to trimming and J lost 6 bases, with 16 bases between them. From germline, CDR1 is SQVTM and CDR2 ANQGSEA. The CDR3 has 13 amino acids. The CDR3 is CSVGGGGSLEQYF. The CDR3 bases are TGCAGCGTTGGAGGGGGTGGGTCCCTCGAGCAGTACTTC.

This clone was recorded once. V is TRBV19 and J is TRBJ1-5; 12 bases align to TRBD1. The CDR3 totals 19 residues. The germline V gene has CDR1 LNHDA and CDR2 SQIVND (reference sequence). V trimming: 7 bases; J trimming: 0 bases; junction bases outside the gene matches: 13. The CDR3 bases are TGTGCCAGTATCCGGCGGGGGGGACAGGGGGCTTATAGCAATCAGCCCCAGCATTTT. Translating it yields CASIRRGGQGAYSNQPQHF. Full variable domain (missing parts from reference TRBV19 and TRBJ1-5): DGGITQSPKYLFRKEGQNVTLSCEQNLNHDAMYWYRQDPGQGLRLIYYSQIVNDFQKGDIAEGYSVSREKKESFPLTVTSAQKNPTAFYLCASIRRGGQGAYSNQPQHFGDGTRLSIL.

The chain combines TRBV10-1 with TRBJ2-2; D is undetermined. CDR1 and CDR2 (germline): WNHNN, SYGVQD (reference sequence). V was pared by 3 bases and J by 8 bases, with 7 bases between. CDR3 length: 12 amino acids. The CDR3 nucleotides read TGCGCCAGCAGTGATTCAATGGGGGAGCTGTTTTTT. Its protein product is CASSDSMGELFF.

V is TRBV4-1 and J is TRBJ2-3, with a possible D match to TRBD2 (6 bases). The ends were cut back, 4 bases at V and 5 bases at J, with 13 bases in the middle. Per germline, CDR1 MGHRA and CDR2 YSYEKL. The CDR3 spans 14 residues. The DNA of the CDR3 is TGCGCCAGCAGCCGGGGCGGGGCTAAAGATACGCAGTATTTT. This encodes CASSRGGAKDTQYF.

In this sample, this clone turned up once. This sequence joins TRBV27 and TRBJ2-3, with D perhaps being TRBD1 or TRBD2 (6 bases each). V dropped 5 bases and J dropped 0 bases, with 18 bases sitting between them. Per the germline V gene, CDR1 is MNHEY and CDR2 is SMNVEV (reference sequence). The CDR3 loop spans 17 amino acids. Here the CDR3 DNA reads TGTGCCAGCAGTGACAACGAAGAGGGGGGAAGCACAGATACGCAGTATTTT. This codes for CASSDNEEGGSTDTQYF.

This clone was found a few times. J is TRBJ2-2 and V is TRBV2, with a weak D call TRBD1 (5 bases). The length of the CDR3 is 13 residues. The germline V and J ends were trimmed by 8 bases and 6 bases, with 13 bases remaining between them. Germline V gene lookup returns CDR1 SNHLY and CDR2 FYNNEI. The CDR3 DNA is TGTGCCAGCCGGGTCGAACAGGCCGGGGAGCTGTTTTTT. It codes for CASRVEQAGELFF.

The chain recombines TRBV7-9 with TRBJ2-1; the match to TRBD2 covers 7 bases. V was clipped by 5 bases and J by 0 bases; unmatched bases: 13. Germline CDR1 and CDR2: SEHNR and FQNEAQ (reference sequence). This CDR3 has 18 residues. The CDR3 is CASSPPTWRESSYNEQFF. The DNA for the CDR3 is TGTGCCAGCAGCCCCCCTACATGGCGGGAGAGCTCCTACAATGAGCAGTTCTTC.

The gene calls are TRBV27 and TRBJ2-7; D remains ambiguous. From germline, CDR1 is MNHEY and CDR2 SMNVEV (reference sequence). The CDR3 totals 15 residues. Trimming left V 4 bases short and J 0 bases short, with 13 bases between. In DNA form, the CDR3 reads TGTGCCAGCAGTTCCGCTGGCGGCCCCTCCTACGAGCAGTACTTC. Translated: CASSSAGGPSYEQYF.

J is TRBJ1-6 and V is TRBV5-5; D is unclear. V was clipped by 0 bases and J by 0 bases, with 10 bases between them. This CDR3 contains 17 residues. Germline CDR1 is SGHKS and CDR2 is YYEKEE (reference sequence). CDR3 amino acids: CASSLGPPSSYNSPLHF. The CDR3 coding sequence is TGTGCCAGCAGCTTGGGCCCTCCGAGCTCCTATAATTCACCCCTCCACTTT.

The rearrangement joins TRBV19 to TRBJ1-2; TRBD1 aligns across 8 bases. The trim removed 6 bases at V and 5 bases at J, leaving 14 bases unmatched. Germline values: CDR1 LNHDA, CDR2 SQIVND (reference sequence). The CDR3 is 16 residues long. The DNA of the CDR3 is TGTGCCAGTAGCCCCGGGACAGGAGGGGCTCTATATGGCTACACCTTC. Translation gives CASSPGTGGALYGYTF. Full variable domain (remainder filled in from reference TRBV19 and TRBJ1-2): DGGITQSPKYLFRKEGQNVTLSCEQNLNHDAMYWYRQDPGQGLRLIYYSQIVNDFQKGDIAEGYSVSREKKESFPLTVTSAQKNPTAFYLCASSPGTGGALYGYTFGSGTRLTVV.

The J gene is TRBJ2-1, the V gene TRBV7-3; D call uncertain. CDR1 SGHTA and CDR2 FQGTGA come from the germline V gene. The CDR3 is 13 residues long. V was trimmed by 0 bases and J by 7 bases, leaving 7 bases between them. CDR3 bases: TGTGCCAGCAGCTTAACGGCGATAAATGAGCAGTTCTTC. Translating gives CASSLTAINEQFF.

The CDR3 coding sequence is TGTGCCTGGGGGACAGGGGTGCGGAATTCACCCCTCCACTTT. This gives the protein CAWGTGVRNSPLHF. The chain uses TRBV30 and TRBJ1-6; TRBD1 matches at 10 bases. CDR3 length equals 14 residues. Germline CDR1 and CDR2: GTSNPN and SVGIG (reference sequence). Losses at the gene ends were 5 bases for V and 7 bases for J; bases not matched to a gene: 5.

In DNA form, the CDR3 reads TGTGCCAGCAGCCCCCAGCGGGGGGCCTACAATGAGCAGTTCTTC. The encoded protein is CASSPQRGAYNEQFF. The chain employs TRBV7-2 and TRBJ2-1; 9 bases agree with TRBD2. The germline V gene encodes CDR1 SGHTA and CDR2 FQGNSA. V was clipped by 5 bases and J by 2 bases; unmatched bases: 4. This CDR3 comprises 15 residues.

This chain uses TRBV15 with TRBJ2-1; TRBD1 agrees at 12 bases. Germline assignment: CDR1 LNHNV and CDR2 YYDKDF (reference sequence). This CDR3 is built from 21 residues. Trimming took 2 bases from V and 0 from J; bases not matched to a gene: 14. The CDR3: CATSRRAGTGGPSSSYNEQFF. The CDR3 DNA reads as TGTGCCACCAGCAGACGCGCAGGGACAGGGGGCCCATCGAGCTCCTACAATGAGCAGTTCTTC.

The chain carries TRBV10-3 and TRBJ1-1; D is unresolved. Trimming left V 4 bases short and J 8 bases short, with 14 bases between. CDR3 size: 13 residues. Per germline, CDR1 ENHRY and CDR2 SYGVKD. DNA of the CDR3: TGTGCCATCAGTGCAGTGCGACATTCCGAAGCTTTCTTT. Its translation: CAISAVRHSEAFF.

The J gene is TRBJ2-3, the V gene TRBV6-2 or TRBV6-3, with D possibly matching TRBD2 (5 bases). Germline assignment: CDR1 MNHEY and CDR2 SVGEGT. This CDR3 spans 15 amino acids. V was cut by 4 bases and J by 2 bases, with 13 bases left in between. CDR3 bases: TGTGCCAGCAGTTTCGGGGTGGGGTCCACAGATACGCAGTATTTT. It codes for CASSFGVGSTDTQYF.

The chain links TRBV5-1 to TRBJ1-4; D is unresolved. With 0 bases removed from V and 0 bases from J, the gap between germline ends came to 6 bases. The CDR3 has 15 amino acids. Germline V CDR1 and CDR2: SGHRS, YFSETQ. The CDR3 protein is CASSLAGSTNEKLFF. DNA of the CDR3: TGCGCCAGCAGCTTGGCCGGGTCAACTAATGAAAAACTGTTTTTT.

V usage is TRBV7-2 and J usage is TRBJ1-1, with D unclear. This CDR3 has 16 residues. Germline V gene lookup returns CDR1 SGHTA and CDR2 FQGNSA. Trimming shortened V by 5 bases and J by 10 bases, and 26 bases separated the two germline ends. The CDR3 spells CASSLTIREGRLGAFF. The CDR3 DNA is TGTGCCAGCAGCCTGACGATTAGGGAGGGCAGGTTGGGAGCTTTCTTT.